The clone carrying this TCR beta chain was recorded once. This entry belongs to a study of blood T cell repertoires in COVID-19. With V trimmed by 8 bases and J by 8 bases, 1 base remained unmatched. CDR1 and CDR2 (germline): DFQATT, SNEGSKA (reference sequence). CDR3 length equals 10 residues. In the original workflow: Estimation of nucleated cell counts was performed using reference gene primer amplification. Method: immunoSEQ multiplex PCR; TCRdb's copy keeps in-frame clones and lacks some. V and J calls and clone size come straight from that table; D and trimming were deduced from the DNA. The data hold some 180,000 clones, with 90% observed a single time.

The sequenced sample was peripheral blood. This chain joins TRBV20-1 and TRBJ2-4, with 9 bases matching TRBD2. The clonotype was recovered from a man aged 50-60 years with acute or convalescent COVID-19. In nucleotides, the CDR3 is TGCAGTCGGACTAGCGACATTCAGTACTTC. Protein sequence: CSRTSDIQYF.